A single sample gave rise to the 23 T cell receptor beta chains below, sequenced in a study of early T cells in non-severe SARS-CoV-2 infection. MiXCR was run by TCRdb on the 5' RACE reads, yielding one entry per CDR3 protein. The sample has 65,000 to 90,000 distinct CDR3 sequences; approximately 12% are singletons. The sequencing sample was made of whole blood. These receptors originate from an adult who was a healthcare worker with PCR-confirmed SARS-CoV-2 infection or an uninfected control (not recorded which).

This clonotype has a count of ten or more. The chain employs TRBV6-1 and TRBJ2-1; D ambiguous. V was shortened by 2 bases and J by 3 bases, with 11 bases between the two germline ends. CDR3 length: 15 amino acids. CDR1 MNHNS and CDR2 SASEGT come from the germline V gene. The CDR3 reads CASSESPRGYNEQFF. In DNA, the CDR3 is TGTGCCAGCAGTGAATCCCCCCGAGGCTACAATGAGCAGTTCTTC.

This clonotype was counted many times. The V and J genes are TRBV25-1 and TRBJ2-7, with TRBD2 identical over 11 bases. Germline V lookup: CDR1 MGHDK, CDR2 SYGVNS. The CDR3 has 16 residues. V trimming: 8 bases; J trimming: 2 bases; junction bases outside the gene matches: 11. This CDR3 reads CASVGGGTSGPYEQYF. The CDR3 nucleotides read TGTGCCAGCGTGGGCGGGGGGACTAGCGGTCCCTACGAGCAGTACTTC.

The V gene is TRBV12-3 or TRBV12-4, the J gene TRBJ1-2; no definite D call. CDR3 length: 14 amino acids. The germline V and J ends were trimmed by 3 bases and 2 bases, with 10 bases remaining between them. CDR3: CASSFSAVNYGYTF. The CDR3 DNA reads TGTGCCAGCAGTTTTTCCGCAGTAAACTATGGCTACACCTTC.

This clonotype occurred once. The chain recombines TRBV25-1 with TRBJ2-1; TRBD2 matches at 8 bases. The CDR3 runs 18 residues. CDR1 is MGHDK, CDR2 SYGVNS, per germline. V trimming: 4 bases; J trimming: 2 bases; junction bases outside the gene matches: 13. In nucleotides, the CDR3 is TGTGCCAGCAGTGCAGGTCGGGAGGGCCCTAGGGCCTACAATGAGCAGTTCTTC. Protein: CASSAGREGPRAYNEQFF.

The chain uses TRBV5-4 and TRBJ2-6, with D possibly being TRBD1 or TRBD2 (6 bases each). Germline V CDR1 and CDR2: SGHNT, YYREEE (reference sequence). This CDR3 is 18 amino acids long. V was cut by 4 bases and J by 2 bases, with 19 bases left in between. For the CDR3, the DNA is TGTGCCAGCAGCGGCACAAGGGGGGCTCACCCTGGGGCCAACGTCCTGACTTTC. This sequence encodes CASSGTRGAHPGANVLTF.

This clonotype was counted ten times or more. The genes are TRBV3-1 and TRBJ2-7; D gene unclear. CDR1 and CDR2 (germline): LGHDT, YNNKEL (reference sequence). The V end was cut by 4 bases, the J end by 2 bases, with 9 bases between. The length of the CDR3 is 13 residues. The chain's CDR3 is CASSLYLTYEQYF. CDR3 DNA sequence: TGTGCCAGCAGCCTTTACCTTACCTACGAGCAGTACTTC.

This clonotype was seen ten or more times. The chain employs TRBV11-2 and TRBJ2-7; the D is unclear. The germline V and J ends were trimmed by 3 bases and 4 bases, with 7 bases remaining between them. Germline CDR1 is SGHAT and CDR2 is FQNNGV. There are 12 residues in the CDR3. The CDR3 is CASSFGRYEQYF. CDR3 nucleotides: TGTGCCAGCAGCTTTGGCCGATACGAGCAGTACTTC.

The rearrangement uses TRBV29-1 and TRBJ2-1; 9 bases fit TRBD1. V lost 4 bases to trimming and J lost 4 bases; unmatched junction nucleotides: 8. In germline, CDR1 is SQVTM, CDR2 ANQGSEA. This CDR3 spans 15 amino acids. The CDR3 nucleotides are TGCAGCGTTGTTATAAGGGACAGGGTATACAATGAGCAGTTCTTC. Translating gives CSVVIRDRVYNEQFF.

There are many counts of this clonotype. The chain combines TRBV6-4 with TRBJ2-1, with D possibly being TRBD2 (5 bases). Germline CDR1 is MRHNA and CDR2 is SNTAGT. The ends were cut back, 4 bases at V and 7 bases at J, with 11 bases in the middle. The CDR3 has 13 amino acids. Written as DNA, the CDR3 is TGTGCCAGCAGTGTTTCCCCGGGGAATGAGCAGTTCTTC. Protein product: CASSVSPGNEQFF.

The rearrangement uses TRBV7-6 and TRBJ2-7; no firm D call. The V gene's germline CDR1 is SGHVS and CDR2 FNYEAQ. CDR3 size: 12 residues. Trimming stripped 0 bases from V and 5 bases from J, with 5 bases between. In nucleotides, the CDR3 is TGTGCCAGCAGCTTAGCCCGGAACGAGCAGTACTTC. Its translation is CASSLARNEQYF.

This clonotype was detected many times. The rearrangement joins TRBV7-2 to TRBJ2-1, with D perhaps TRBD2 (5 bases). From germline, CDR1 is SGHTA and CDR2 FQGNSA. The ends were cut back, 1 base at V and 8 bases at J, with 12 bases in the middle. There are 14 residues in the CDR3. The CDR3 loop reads CASSLGLGSDEQFF. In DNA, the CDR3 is TGTGCCAGCAGCTTAGGTCTGGGGAGCGATGAGCAGTTCTTC.

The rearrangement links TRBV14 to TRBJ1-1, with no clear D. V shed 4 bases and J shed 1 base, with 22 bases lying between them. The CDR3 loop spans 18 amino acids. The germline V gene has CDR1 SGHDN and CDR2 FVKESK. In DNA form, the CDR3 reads TGTGCCAGCAGCCCACGAGGGCTAATAAGAGGTGGGAACACTGAAGCTTTCTTT. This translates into CASSPRGLIRGGNTEAFF.

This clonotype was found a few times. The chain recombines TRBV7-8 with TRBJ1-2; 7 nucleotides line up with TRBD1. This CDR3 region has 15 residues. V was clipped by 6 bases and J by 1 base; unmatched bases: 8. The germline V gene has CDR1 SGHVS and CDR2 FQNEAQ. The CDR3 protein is CASRPRTGINYGYTF. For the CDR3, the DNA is TGTGCCAGCAGACCTAGGACAGGAATTAACTATGGCTACACCTTC.

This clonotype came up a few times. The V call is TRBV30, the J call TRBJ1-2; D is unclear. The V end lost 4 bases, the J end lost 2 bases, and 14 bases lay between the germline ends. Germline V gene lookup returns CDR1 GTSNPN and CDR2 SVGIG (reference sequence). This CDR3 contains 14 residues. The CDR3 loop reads CAWTLGFTNYGYTF. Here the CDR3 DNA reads TGTGCCTGGACCCTCGGTTTTACCAACTATGGCTACACCTTC.

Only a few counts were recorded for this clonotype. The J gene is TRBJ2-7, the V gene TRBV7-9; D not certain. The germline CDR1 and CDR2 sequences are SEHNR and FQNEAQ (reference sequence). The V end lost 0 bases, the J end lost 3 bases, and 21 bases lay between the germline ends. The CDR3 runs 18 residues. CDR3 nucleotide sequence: TGTGCCAGCAGCTTAGCGCCCGACTCTCTAGGGTTTAGCTACGAGCAGTACTTC. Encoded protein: CASSLAPDSLGFSYEQYF.

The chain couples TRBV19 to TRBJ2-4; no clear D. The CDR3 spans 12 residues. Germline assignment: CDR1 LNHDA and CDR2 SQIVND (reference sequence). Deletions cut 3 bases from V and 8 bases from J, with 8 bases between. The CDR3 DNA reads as TGTGCCAGTAGTATGGTTAGGGACATTCAGTACTTC. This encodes CASSMVRDIQYF.

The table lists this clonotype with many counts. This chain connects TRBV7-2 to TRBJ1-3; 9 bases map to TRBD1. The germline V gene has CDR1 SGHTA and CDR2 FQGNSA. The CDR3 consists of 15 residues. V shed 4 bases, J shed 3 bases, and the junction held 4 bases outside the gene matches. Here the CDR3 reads CASSWDRAVGNTIYF. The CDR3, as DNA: TGTGCCAGCAGCTGGGACAGGGCGGTTGGAAACACCATATATTTT.

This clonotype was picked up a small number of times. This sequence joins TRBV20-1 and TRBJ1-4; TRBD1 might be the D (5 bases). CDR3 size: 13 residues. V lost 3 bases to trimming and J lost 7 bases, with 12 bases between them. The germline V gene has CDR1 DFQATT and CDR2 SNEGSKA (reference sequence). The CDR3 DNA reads TGCAGTGCTAGGCGGGGGTCGGTTGAAAAACTGTTTTTT. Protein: CSARRGSVEKLFF.

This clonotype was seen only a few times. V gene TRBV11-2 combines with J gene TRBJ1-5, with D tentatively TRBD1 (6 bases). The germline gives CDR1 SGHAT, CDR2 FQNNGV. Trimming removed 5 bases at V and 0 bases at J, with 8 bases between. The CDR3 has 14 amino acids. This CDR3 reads CASSPGHSNQPQHF. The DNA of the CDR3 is TGTGCCAGCAGCCCGGGACATAGCAATCAGCCCCAGCATTTT.

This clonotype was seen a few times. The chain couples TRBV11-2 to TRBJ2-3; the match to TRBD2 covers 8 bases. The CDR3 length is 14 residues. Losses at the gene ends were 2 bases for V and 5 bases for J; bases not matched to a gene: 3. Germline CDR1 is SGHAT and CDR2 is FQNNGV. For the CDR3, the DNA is TGTGCCAGCAGCTTACTAGCGGGTCGAGATACGCAGTATTTT. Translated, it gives CASSLLAGRDTQYF.

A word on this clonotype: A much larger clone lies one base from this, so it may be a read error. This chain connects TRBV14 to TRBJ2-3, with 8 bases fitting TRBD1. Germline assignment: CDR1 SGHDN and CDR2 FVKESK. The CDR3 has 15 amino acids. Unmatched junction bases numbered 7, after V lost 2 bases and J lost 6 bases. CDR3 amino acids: CASSQRQGRFDTQYF. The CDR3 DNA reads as TGTGCCAGCAGCCAACGACAGGGGCGGTTTGATACGCAGTATTTT. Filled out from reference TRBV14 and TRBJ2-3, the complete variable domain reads EAGVTQFPSHSVIEKGQTVTLRCDPISGHDNLYWYRRVMGKEIKFLLHFVKESKQDESGMPNNRFLAERTGGTYSTLKVQPAELEDSGVYFCASSQRQGRFDTQYFGPGTRLTVL.

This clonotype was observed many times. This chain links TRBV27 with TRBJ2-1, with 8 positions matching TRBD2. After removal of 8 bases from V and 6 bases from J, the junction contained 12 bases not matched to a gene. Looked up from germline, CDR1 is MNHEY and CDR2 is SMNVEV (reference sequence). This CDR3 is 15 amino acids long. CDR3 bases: TGTGCCAGCGGACCAGCGGGAGTGCGGATCAATGAGCAGTTCTTC. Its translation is CASGPAGVRINEQFF.

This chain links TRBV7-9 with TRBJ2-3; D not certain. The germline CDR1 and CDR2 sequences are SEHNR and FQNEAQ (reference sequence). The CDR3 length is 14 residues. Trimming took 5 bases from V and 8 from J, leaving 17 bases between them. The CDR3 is CASSPPGVSPTQYF. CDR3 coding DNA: TGTGCCAGCAGCCCCCCTGGGGTCTCCCCTACGCAGTATTTT.